The source of this T cell receptor (beta chain) is a study of shared clonotypes between healthy human individuals. TCRdb keeps only in-frame clones here, not all; method: immunoSEQ multiplex PCR. The sample shows 400,000 to 500,000 clones, 79% of them seen only once. Trimming cost V 3 bases and J 1 base, with 19 bases left between them. Germline V gene lookup returns CDR1 KGHSH and CDR2 LQKENI. The length of the CDR3 is 17 residues. This clone was counted a few times. Specimen: PBMCs. The TCR originated in a woman in her forties in good health. Some clones in this sample may be carry-over from other donors' samples. The chain has TRBV18 and TRBJ2-7; weak D call: TRBD1 (6 bases). The CDR3, as DNA: TGTGCCAGCTCACCTAATCCCCTCAGGGGTGGGTCCTACGAGCAGTACTTC. Its translation is CASSPNPLRGGSYEQYF.